This T cell receptor beta chain came from a study of T cells expressing NK-cell markers. The wider study: TCR beta repertoires came from sorted CD3+CD56+NKG2C+, CD3+CD56+NKG2C- and CD3+CD56-NKG2C+ T cells. Most of the eight sequenced donors tested HCMV-seropositive; one tested seronegative. Findings and limits, study-wide: Among CD8+ T cells from about six donors, dominant NKG2C+ clonotypes accounted for roughly 1.0-7.0%.

5'RACE template switching with UMIs produced the TCR beta cDNA. TCRdb reworked the 5' RACE reads into one entry per CDR3 protein, no DNA. Here the sample table reports a few hundred thousand distinct CDR3 sequences. CDR1 and CDR2 (germline): SGHNT, YYREEE (reference sequence). CDR3 length equals 14 residues. Concerning this clonotype itself: Antigen specificity is unknown.

The chain recombines TRBV5-4 with TRBJ2-2. The specimen was blood T cells: a sorted CD56 or NKG2C T cell subset, CD4+ or CD8+ T cells, or bulk PBMC T cells (not recorded which). The receptor comes from a man aged 18 to 30 in good health. The CDR3 sequence: CASSSRPNTGELFF.